This is a list of T cell receptor beta chains from one sample in a study of blood T cells in healthy people across ages. TCRdb reanalysed the 5' RACE reads using MiXCR and keeps one entry per CDR3 protein. The sample gives about 720,000 distinct CDR3 sequences, around a fifth of which show up once; about 22% is in the top ten. Sequenced material: blood. Receptors originate from a man in his 70s in good health. Both conserved end residues are part of each CDR3. Each record gives: V gene, clone size, D gene, J gene, CDR3 DNA, CDR3 protein. A D gene is named only where the DNA matches it firmly. Size tells how often a clone was seen (once, few, many) or the class of an expanded clone, and some rows leave it out.

v_call: TRBV6-2/TRBV6-3; clone_size: few; d_call: -; j_call: TRBJ2-1; cdr3_nt: TGTGCCAGCAGTTCCTACAGGGACCGGTTCTTC; cdr3_aa: CASSSYRDRFF
v_call: TRBV5-1; clone_size: few; d_call: -; j_call: TRBJ1-1; cdr3_nt: TGCGCCAGCGGACCCGTACAGGGCAACACTGAAGCTTTCTTT; cdr3_aa: CASGPVQGNTEAFF
v_call: TRBV12-3/TRBV12-4; clone_size: few; d_call: TRBD2; j_call: TRBJ2-5; cdr3_nt: TGTGCCAGCAGCCCCTCCAGCGGGGGGAGGGAGACCCAGTACTTC; cdr3_aa: CASSPSSGGRETQYF
v_call: TRBV7-8; clone_size: -; d_call: -; j_call: TRBJ1-5; cdr3_nt: TGTGCCAGCAGCTTAAAGGGGGACCTCGAATATAGCAATCAGCCCCAGCATTTT; cdr3_aa: CASSLKGDLEYSNQPQHF
v_call: TRBV19; clone_size: few; d_call: -; j_call: TRBJ2-1; cdr3_nt: TGTGCCAGTAGTATAGGGAGGGGGCTGAATGAGCAGTTCTTC; cdr3_aa: CASSIGRGLNEQFF
v_call: TRBV11-2; clone_size: few; d_call: TRBD2; j_call: TRBJ2-1; cdr3_nt: TGTGCCAGCAGCCAGAGCGGGGAAAAGTTCTTC; cdr3_aa: CASSQSGEKFF
v_call: TRBV27; clone_size: -; d_call: -; j_call: TRBJ2-3; cdr3_nt: TGTGCCAGCGGGAGAGTATCGGATACGCAGTATTTT; cdr3_aa: CASGRVSDTQYF
v_call: TRBV7-2; clone_size: -; d_call: -; j_call: TRBJ1-2; cdr3_nt: TGTGCCAGCAGCTTAGGAGAGAGCCGGGTCTACACCTTC; cdr3_aa: CASSLGESRVYTF
v_call: TRBV24-1; clone_size: -; d_call: TRBD2; j_call: TRBJ2-1; cdr3_nt: TGTGCCACCAGTGATTTGAGCCTAGCGGGCAATGAGCAGTTCTTC; cdr3_aa: CATSDLSLAGNEQFF
v_call: TRBV25-1; clone_size: many; d_call: -; j_call: TRBJ2-7; cdr3_nt: TGTGCCAGCAGCTCCGGGGGTAGTGAGCAGTACTTC; cdr3_aa: CASSSGGSEQYF
v_call: TRBV12-3/TRBV12-4; clone_size: few; d_call: TRBD1; j_call: TRBJ2-7; cdr3_nt: TGTACCAGCAGTAGAACGACAGGGACCCACACGGCGCCATACGAGCAGTACTTC; cdr3_aa: CTSSRTTGTHTAPYEQYF
v_call: TRBV11-2; clone_size: many; d_call: -; j_call: TRBJ2-1; cdr3_nt: TGTGCCAGCAGCTTTCTACAGGTCTACAATGAGCAGTTCTTC; cdr3_aa: CASSFLQVYNEQFF
v_call: TRBV9; clone_size: -; d_call: -; j_call: TRBJ1-1; cdr3_nt: TGTGCCAGCAGCGTGAGCGAAACTGAAGCTTTCTTT; cdr3_aa: CASSVSETEAFF
v_call: TRBV7-2; clone_size: -; d_call: TRBD2; j_call: TRBJ2-3; cdr3_nt: TGTGCCAGCAGCACTCGGACTAGCGGGGGAAGCACAGATACGCAGTATTTT; cdr3_aa: CASSTRTSGGSTDTQYF
v_call: TRBV29-1; clone_size: -; d_call: -; j_call: TRBJ1-3; cdr3_nt: TGCAGCGTGACTGAGGGAAACACCATATATTTT; cdr3_aa: CSVTEGNTIYF
v_call: TRBV6-2/TRBV6-3; clone_size: -; d_call: -; j_call: TRBJ1-5; cdr3_nt: TGTGCCAGCACGGATAGCAATCAGCCCCAGCATTTT; cdr3_aa: CASTDSNQPQHF
v_call: TRBV14; clone_size: -; d_call: -; j_call: TRBJ2-5; cdr3_nt: TGTGCCAGCAGCCAAGATGGTCAGGTCGGCCAAGAGACCCAGTACTTC; cdr3_aa: CASSQDGQVGQETQYF
v_call: TRBV3-1; clone_size: -; d_call: -; j_call: TRBJ2-7; cdr3_nt: TGTGCCAGCAGCGACCGAGTTGGCGAGCAGTACTTC; cdr3_aa: CASSDRVGEQYF
v_call: TRBV24-1; clone_size: -; d_call: -; j_call: TRBJ2-3; cdr3_nt: TGTGCCACCAGTGATTTTGTAGATACGCAGTATTTT; cdr3_aa: CATSDFVDTQYF
v_call: TRBV6-7; clone_size: few; d_call: TRBD2; j_call: TRBJ2-3; cdr3_nt: TGTGCCAGCAGTTACGGGCTAGCGGGAGCCACAGATACGCAGTATTTT; cdr3_aa: CASSYGLAGATDTQYF
v_call: TRBV12-3/TRBV12-4; clone_size: -; d_call: -; j_call: TRBJ1-2; cdr3_nt: TGTGCCAGCAGTTTAGCGGACAGAAACTATGGCTACACCTTC; cdr3_aa: CASSLADRNYGYTF
v_call: TRBV7-9; clone_size: -; d_call: TRBD2; j_call: TRBJ2-1; cdr3_nt: TGTGCCAGCAGCTTAGCTCCCGCGGGGGAGACGTTCTTC; cdr3_aa: CASSLAPAGETFF
v_call: TRBV29-1; clone_size: few; d_call: TRBD1; j_call: TRBJ2-4; cdr3_nt: TGCAGCGCCGGACAGGAGGAAAACGAAAACATTCAGTACTTC; cdr3_aa: CSAGQEENENIQYF
v_call: TRBV5-1; clone_size: few; d_call: TRBD1; j_call: TRBJ2-4; cdr3_nt: TGCGCCAGCAGCGGAATTGGGACAGGCGAAAACATTCAGTACTTC; cdr3_aa: CASSGIGTGENIQYF
v_call: TRBV3-1; clone_size: few; d_call: -; j_call: TRBJ2-7; cdr3_nt: TGTGCCAGCAGCCAAGGGGGGGACCCAAGGATCTACGAGCAGTACTTC; cdr3_aa: CASSQGGDPRIYEQYF
v_call: TRBV7-9; clone_size: -; d_call: -; j_call: TRBJ2-1; cdr3_nt: TGTGCCAGCAGCTTAGCGGGCCTAGCTCCGGGGGGCTCCTACAATGAGCCGTTCTTC; cdr3_aa: CASSLAGLAPGGSYNEPFF
v_call: TRBV20-1; clone_size: -; d_call: -; j_call: TRBJ1-5; cdr3_nt: TGCAGTGCCGTCCTAGCGGGGAGCACAGATACGCAGCATTTT; cdr3_aa: CSAVLAGSTDTQHF
v_call: TRBV20-1; clone_size: -; d_call: -; j_call: TRBJ2-4; cdr3_nt: TGCAGTGCTAGATGGGCGCTAGCCAAAAACATTCAGTACTTC; cdr3_aa: CSARWALAKNIQYF
v_call: TRBV10-3; clone_size: few; d_call: -; j_call: TRBJ2-5; cdr3_nt: TGTGCCATCGGCGGGACCTACCAAGAGACCCAGTACTTC; cdr3_aa: CAIGGTYQETQYF
v_call: TRBV19; clone_size: -; d_call: -; j_call: TRBJ2-3; cdr3_nt: TGTGCCAGTAGTATAGGAGGGCCACCCACAGATACGCAGTATTTT; cdr3_aa: CASSIGGPPTDTQYF
v_call: TRBV12-3/TRBV12-4; clone_size: -; d_call: TRBD1; j_call: TRBJ1-5; cdr3_nt: TGTGCCAGCAGACCCGGGACAGGCCTTAGCAATCAGCCCCAGCATTTT; cdr3_aa: CASRPGTGLSNQPQHF
v_call: TRBV27; clone_size: few; d_call: -; j_call: TRBJ2-3; cdr3_nt: TGTGCCAGCAGAGCCCGGGGGAGGATAACAGATACGCAGTATTTT; cdr3_aa: CASRARGRITDTQYF
v_call: TRBV20-1; clone_size: -; d_call: -; j_call: TRBJ1-1; cdr3_nt: TGCAGTGCCTACCTCCGATGGGCTTTCTTT; cdr3_aa: CSAYLRWAFF
v_call: TRBV20-1; clone_size: -; d_call: -; j_call: TRBJ2-2; cdr3_nt: TGCAGTGCTAGCCCCTCCCCAGGAACCGGGGAGCTGTTTTTT; cdr3_aa: CSASPSPGTGELFF
v_call: TRBV18; clone_size: -; d_call: -; j_call: TRBJ2-4; cdr3_nt: TGTGCCAGCTCACCACTTCAGGGGGGCAAAAACATTCAGTACTTC; cdr3_aa: CASSPLQGGKNIQYF
v_call: TRBV9; clone_size: few; d_call: TRBD2; j_call: TRBJ2-1; cdr3_nt: TGTGCCAGCAGCGTAGGGACTAGCGGGGTTAATGAGCAGTTCTTC; cdr3_aa: CASSVGTSGVNEQFF
v_call: TRBV12-3/TRBV12-4; clone_size: few; d_call: TRBD1; j_call: TRBJ2-1; cdr3_nt: TGTGCCAGCAGTCCAACCGGGACAGTATACAATGAGCAGTTCTTC; cdr3_aa: CASSPTGTVYNEQFF
v_call: TRBV7-9; clone_size: many; d_call: -; j_call: TRBJ2-5; cdr3_nt: TGTGCCAGCAGCTTGGGTAGCCTTGAAGGAGAGACCCAGTACTTC; cdr3_aa: CASSLGSLEGETQYF
v_call: TRBV6-2/TRBV6-3; clone_size: few; d_call: -; j_call: TRBJ2-3; cdr3_nt: TGTGCCAGCAACAAGCCTCGGACAGCACGAGGAGGAGATACGCAGTATTTT; cdr3_aa: CASNKPRTARGGDTQYF
v_call: TRBV20-1; clone_size: few; d_call: TRBD1; j_call: TRBJ1-2; cdr3_nt: TGCAGTGCTAGAGGGCCAGGGGGTCATGGCTACACCTTC; cdr3_aa: CSARGPGGHGYTF
v_call: TRBV20-1; clone_size: -; d_call: TRBD2; j_call: TRBJ2-3; cdr3_nt: TGCAGTGCTCGACTAGCGGGGGGCGGACTGAAGTCTGGGAGTCTCACAGATACGCAGTATTTT; cdr3_aa: CSARLAGGGLKSGSLTDTQYF
v_call: TRBV2; clone_size: -; d_call: -; j_call: TRBJ1-1; cdr3_nt: TGTGCCAGCAGTGCGACGGGACGGTATGAAGCTTTCTTT; cdr3_aa: CASSATGRYEAFF
v_call: TRBV7-8; clone_size: few; d_call: TRBD2; j_call: TRBJ2-2; cdr3_nt: TGTGCCAGCACCCAACGGACTAGCGGGAACACCGGGGAGCTGTTTTTT; cdr3_aa: CASTQRTSGNTGELFF
v_call: TRBV12-3/TRBV12-4; clone_size: -; d_call: -; j_call: TRBJ1-1; cdr3_nt: TGTGCCAGCAGTATCACAGGATATACTGAAGCTTTCTTT; cdr3_aa: CASSITGYTEAFF
v_call: TRBV20-1; clone_size: -; d_call: -; j_call: TRBJ1-3; cdr3_nt: TGCAGTGCGTTGGGGTCCAGCGCCTTAGGTGGAAACACCATATATTTT; cdr3_aa: CSALGSSALGGNTIYF
v_call: TRBV7-3; clone_size: few; d_call: -; j_call: TRBJ2-3; cdr3_nt: TGTGCCCGCAGCTTAGGCGGGACTAGCACAGATACGCAGTATTTT; cdr3_aa: CARSLGGTSTDTQYF
v_call: TRBV12-3/TRBV12-4; clone_size: -; d_call: -; j_call: TRBJ2-7; cdr3_nt: TGTGCCAGCAGGAGGGAACTCCCGGTTGACGAGCAGTACTTC; cdr3_aa: CASRRELPVDEQYF
v_call: TRBV28; clone_size: -; d_call: -; j_call: TRBJ2-3; cdr3_nt: TGTGCCAGCAGCGGAGCGGTCACAGATACGCAGTATTTT; cdr3_aa: CASSGAVTDTQYF
v_call: TRBV7-8; clone_size: -; d_call: -; j_call: TRBJ1-1; cdr3_nt: TGTGCCAGCAGCTTGTTGGGGGCGAACACTGAAGCTTTCTTT; cdr3_aa: CASSLLGANTEAFF
v_call: TRBV5-1; clone_size: -; d_call: -; j_call: TRBJ2-1; cdr3_nt: TGCGCCAGCTTGTCGGGGGACTCTTACAATGAGCAGTTCTTC; cdr3_aa: CASLSGDSYNEQFF
v_call: TRBV30; clone_size: -; d_call: -; j_call: TRBJ1-1; cdr3_nt: TGTGCCTGGAGTGTACTGGGACGGGTGGACACTGAAGCTTTCTTT; cdr3_aa: CAWSVLGRVDTEAFF